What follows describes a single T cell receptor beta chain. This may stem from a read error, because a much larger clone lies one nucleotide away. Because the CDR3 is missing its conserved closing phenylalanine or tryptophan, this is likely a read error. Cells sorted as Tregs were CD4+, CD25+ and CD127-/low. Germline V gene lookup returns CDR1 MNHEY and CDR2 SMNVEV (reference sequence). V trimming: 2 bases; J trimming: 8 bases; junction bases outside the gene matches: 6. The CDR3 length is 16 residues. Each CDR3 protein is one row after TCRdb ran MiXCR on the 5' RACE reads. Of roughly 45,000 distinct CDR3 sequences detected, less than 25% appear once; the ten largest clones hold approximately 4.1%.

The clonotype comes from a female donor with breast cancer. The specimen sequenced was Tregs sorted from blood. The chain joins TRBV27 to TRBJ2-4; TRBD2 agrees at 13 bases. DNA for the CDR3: TGTGCCAGCAGTTTAACTAGCGGGGGGGGTTTGGACATTCAGTACTCC. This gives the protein CASSLTSGGGLDIQYS.